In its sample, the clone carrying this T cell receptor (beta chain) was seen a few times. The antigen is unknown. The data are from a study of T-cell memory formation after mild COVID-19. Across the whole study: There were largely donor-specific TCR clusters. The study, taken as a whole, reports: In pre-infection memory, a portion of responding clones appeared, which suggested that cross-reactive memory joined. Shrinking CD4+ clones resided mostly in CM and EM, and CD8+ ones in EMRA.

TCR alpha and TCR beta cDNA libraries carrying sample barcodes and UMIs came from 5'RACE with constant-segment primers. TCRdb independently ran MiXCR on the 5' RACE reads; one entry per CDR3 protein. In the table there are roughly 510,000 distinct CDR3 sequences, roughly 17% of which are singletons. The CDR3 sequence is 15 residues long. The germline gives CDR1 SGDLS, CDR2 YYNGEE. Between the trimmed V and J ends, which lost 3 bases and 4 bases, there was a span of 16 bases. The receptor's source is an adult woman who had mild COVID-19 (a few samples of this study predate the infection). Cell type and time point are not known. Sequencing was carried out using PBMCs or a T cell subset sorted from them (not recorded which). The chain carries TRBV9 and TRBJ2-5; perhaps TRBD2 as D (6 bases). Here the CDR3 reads CASSEQRARGETQYF. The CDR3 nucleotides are TGTGCCAGCAGCGAACAGCGGGCCCGGGGAGAGACCCAGTACTTC.